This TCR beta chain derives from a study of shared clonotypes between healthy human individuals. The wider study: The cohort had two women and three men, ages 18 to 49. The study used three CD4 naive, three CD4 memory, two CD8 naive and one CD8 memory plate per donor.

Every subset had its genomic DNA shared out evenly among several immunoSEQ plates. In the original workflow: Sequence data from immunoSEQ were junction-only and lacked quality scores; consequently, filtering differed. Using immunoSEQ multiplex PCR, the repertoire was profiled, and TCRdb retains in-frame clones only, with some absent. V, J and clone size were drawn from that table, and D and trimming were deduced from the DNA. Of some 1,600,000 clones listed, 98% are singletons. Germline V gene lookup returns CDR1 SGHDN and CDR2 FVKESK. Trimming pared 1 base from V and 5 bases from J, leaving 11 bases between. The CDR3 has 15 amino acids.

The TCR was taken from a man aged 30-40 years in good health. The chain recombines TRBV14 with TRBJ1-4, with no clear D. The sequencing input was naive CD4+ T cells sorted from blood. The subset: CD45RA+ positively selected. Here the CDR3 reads CASSQVNWPNEKLFF. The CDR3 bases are TGTGCCAGCAGCCAAGTAAACTGGCCAAATGAAAAACTGTTTTTT.